This is a list of T cell receptor beta chains from one sample in a study of Graves' ophthalmopathy and Graves' hyperthyroidism. One entry per CDR3 protein, called by TCRdb with MiXCR from the multiplex PCR reads. The profile shows about 500,000 distinct CDR3 sequences, about 40% of them singletons. Specimen: peripheral blood or thyroid tissue (not recorded which). The origin of the receptors is an adult man with Graves' hyperthyroidism. Each CDR3 is given with its conserved first and last residue. Each record gives: CDR3 length, J gene, D gene, V gene, clone size, CDR3 protein, CDR3 DNA. A D gene is named only where the DNA matches it firmly. The size of a clone is reported for some rows only, either as once, few or many, or as a class for expanded clones.

len: 14
j_gene: TRBJ1-2
d_gene: TRBD1
v_gene: TRBV5-1
abundance: many
CDR3aa: CASSGTGGRYGYTF
CDR3nt: TGCGCCAGCAGCGGGACAGGGGGCCGGTATGGCTACACCTTC

len: 13
j_gene: TRBJ1-2
d_gene: -
v_gene: TRBV20-1
abundance: -
CDR3aa: CSASSVARYGYTF
CDR3nt: TGCAGTGCCAGCAGTGTGGCCCGATATGGCTACACCTTC

len: 16
j_gene: TRBJ1-5
d_gene: -
v_gene: TRBV7-2
abundance: many
CDR3aa: CASSLESGASNQPQHF
CDR3nt: TGTGCCAGCAGCTTAGAGTCAGGGGCGAGCAATCAGCCCCAGCATTTT

len: 15
j_gene: TRBJ2-1
d_gene: TRBD2
v_gene: TRBV2
abundance: -
CDR3aa: CASSRLAPADNEQFF
CDR3nt: TGTGCCAGCAGTCGACTAGCGCCCGCGGACAATGAGCAGTTCTTC

len: 16
j_gene: TRBJ2-5
d_gene: -
v_gene: TRBV24-1
abundance: many
CDR3aa: CATSDRLKGAQETQYF
CDR3nt: TGTGCCACCAGTGACCGCCTTAAGGGAGCCCAAGAGACCCAGTACTTC

len: 14
j_gene: TRBJ2-2
d_gene: -
v_gene: TRBV5-1
abundance: -
CDR3aa: CASSFLPVTGELFF
CDR3nt: TGCGCCAGCAGCTTTTTACCGGTGACCGGGGAGCTGTTTTTT

len: 14
j_gene: TRBJ1-6
d_gene: TRBD1
v_gene: TRBV7-9
abundance: many
CDR3aa: CASSSRQGRSPLHF
CDR3nt: TGTGCCAGCAGCTCAAGACAGGGCAGGTCACCCCTCCACTTT

len: 14
j_gene: TRBJ1-2
d_gene: TRBD1
v_gene: TRBV29-1
abundance: -
CDR3aa: CSVGRAGGRSGYTF
CDR3nt: TGCAGCGTTGGGAGGGCAGGGGGACGTTCTGGCTACACCTTC

len: 13
j_gene: TRBJ2-1
d_gene: -
v_gene: TRBV20-1
abundance: -
CDR3aa: CSARDTSYNEQFF
CDR3nt: TGCAGTGCTAGAGATACCAGTTACAATGAGCAGTTCTTC

len: 15
j_gene: TRBJ2-5
d_gene: TRBD2
v_gene: TRBV15
abundance: many
CDR3aa: CATSRGGTTQETQYF
CDR3nt: TGTGCCACCAGCAGAGGGGGGACTACGCAAGAGACCCAGTACTTC

len: 13
j_gene: TRBJ1-6
d_gene: -
v_gene: TRBV20-1
abundance: many
CDR3aa: CSAWVQYNSPLHF
CDR3nt: TGCAGTGCCTGGGTCCAGTATAATTCACCCCTCCACTTT

len: 15
j_gene: TRBJ1-5
d_gene: -
v_gene: TRBV7-2
abundance: -
CDR3aa: CASSRTRGETQPQHF
CDR3nt: TGTGCCAGCAGCCGGACCAGGGGAGAAACTCAGCCCCAGCATTTT

len: 13
j_gene: TRBJ2-1
d_gene: -
v_gene: TRBV7-9
abundance: once
CDR3aa: CASSLANEGEQFF
CDR3nt: TGTGCCAGCAGCTTAGCTAACGAAGGGGAGCAGTTCTTC

len: 15
j_gene: TRBJ1-1
d_gene: -
v_gene: TRBV24-1
abundance: many
CDR3aa: CATSDTGTGNTEAFF
CDR3nt: TGTGCCACCAGTGACACCGGGACGGGAAACACTGAAGCTTTCTTT